A selection of T cell receptor beta chains follows, all from one sample in a study of blood T cell repertoires in COVID-19. The assay was immunoSEQ multiplex PCR, and TCRdb's table has in-frame clones only and misses some. The sample holds roughly 150,000 clones; 80% to 90% are singletons and the top ten take roughly 2.8%. Sequenced input: peripheral blood. The receptors derive from a man in his sixties with acute or convalescent COVID-19. The CDR3 runs from the conserved cysteine through the conserved F or W. Each record gives: V gene, D gene, J gene, CDR3 length, clone size, CDR3 protein, CDR3 DNA. The D gene is left open where the match is weak. Clone size, where shown, is once, few, many, or a class for clones that have expanded.

v_gene: TRBV20-1; d_gene: -; j_gene: TRBJ1-1; len: 12; abundance: -; CDR3aa: CSASRGASEAFF; CDR3nt: TGCAGTGCTAGTCGAGGAGCGTCTGAAGCTTTCTTT
v_gene: TRBV19; d_gene: -; j_gene: TRBJ1-1; len: 13; abundance: -; CDR3aa: CATARLRNTEAFF; CDR3nt: TGTGCCACCGCACGACTTCGGAACACTGAAGCTTTCTTT
v_gene: TRBV5-1; d_gene: -; j_gene: TRBJ2-7; len: 14; abundance: -; CDR3aa: CASSLAVASYEQYF; CDR3nt: TGCGCCAGCAGCTTGGCCGTGGCCTCCTACGAGCAGTACTTC
v_gene: TRBV18; d_gene: -; j_gene: TRBJ1-4; len: 16; abundance: -; CDR3aa: CASSPIQSSPNEKLFF; CDR3nt: TGTGCCAGCTCACCCATCCAGTCCTCGCCCAATGAAAAACTGTTTTTT
v_gene: TRBV6-5; d_gene: -; j_gene: TRBJ2-1; len: 12; abundance: once; CDR3aa: CASTLLLDEQFF; CDR3nt: TGTGCCAGCACCCTCCTCCTCGATGAGCAGTTCTTC
v_gene: TRBV6-5; d_gene: TRBD1; j_gene: TRBJ1-4; len: 12; abundance: few; CDR3aa: CASRTGNEKLFF; CDR3nt: TGTGCCAGCAGGACAGGGAATGAAAAACTGTTTTTT
v_gene: TRBV29-1; d_gene: -; j_gene: TRBJ2-2; len: 16; abundance: -; CDR3aa: CSVGSGWVLDTGELFF; CDR3nt: TGCAGCGTTGGGTCAGGGTGGGTATTGGACACCGGGGAGCTGTTTTTT
v_gene: TRBV6-2/TRBV6-3; d_gene: TRBD2; j_gene: TRBJ2-5; len: 15; abundance: -; CDR3aa: CASSSSGLAGETQYF; CDR3nt: TGTGCCAGCAGTTCTTCCGGACTAGCGGGGGAGACCCAGTACTTC
v_gene: TRBV25-1; d_gene: TRBD1; j_gene: TRBJ1-4; len: 16; abundance: -; CDR3aa: CASSGSSRGLREKLFF; CDR3nt: TGTGCCAGCAGTGGCTCGTCCAGGGGGCTACGGGAAAAACTGTTTTTT
v_gene: TRBV18; d_gene: TRBD1; j_gene: TRBJ1-1; len: 12; abundance: -; CDR3aa: CASSPDREAAFF; CDR3nt: TGTGCCAGCTCACCTGACAGGGAGGCAGCTTTCTTT
v_gene: TRBV5-5; d_gene: -; j_gene: TRBJ1-1; len: 12; abundance: once; CDR3aa: CASSLEQGSAFF; CDR3nt: TGTGCCAGCAGCTTGGAGCAGGGATCAGCTTTCTTT
v_gene: TRBV3-1/TRBV3-2; d_gene: -; j_gene: TRBJ2-3; len: 15; abundance: -; CDR3aa: CASSQGWQFTDTQYF; CDR3nt: TGTGCCAGCAGCCAAGGATGGCAGTTCACAGATACGCAGTATTTT
v_gene: TRBV5-1; d_gene: -; j_gene: TRBJ1-1; len: 14; abundance: -; CDR3aa: CASSLRGADTEAFF; CDR3nt: TGCGCCAGCAGCTTGCGGGGGGCGGACACTGAAGCTTTCTTT
v_gene: TRBV12-3/TRBV12-4; d_gene: -; j_gene: TRBJ1-1; len: 12; abundance: once; CDR3aa: CASSSGNAGAFF; CDR3nt: TGTGCCAGCAGTTCAGGGAACGCTGGAGCTTTCTTT
v_gene: TRBV7-9; d_gene: -; j_gene: TRBJ1-1; len: 13; abundance: -; CDR3aa: CASSWVGTHEAFF; CDR3nt: TGTGCCAGCAGCTGGGTGGGGACACATGAAGCTTTCTTT
v_gene: TRBV29-1; d_gene: -; j_gene: TRBJ2-2; len: 14; abundance: -; CDR3aa: CSVSQVANTGELFF; CDR3nt: TGCAGCGTTTCTCAGGTTGCGAACACCGGGGAGCTGTTTTTT
v_gene: TRBV7-2; d_gene: -; j_gene: TRBJ2-2; len: 16; abundance: -; CDR3aa: CASSLSYGKNTGELFF; CDR3nt: TGTGCCAGCAGCTTATCGTACGGGAAGAACACCGGGGAGCTGTTTTTT
v_gene: TRBV19; d_gene: TRBD1; j_gene: TRBJ2-3; len: 15; abundance: -; CDR3aa: CASSNTGDWADTQYF; CDR3nt: TGTGCCAGTAGCAATACAGGGGATTGGGCAGATACGCAGTATTTT
v_gene: TRBV2; d_gene: -; j_gene: TRBJ2-2; len: 15; abundance: -; CDR3aa: CASRTVNKDTGELFF; CDR3nt: TGTGCCAGCAGGACAGTGAATAAGGACACCGGGGAGCTGTTTTTT
v_gene: TRBV5-6; d_gene: -; j_gene: TRBJ1-6; len: 15; abundance: -; CDR3aa: CASSLGQLYNSPLHF; CDR3nt: TGTGCCAGCAGCCTCGGACAACTTTATAATTCACCCCTCCACTTT
v_gene: TRBV6-1; d_gene: TRBD2; j_gene: TRBJ2-1; len: 15; abundance: -; CDR3aa: CASSEPGLADNEQFF; CDR3nt: TGTGCCAGCAGTGAACCGGGACTAGCGGACAATGAGCAGTTCTTC
v_gene: TRBV7-2; d_gene: TRBD1; j_gene: TRBJ2-2; len: 15; abundance: -; CDR3aa: CASSSRTGDTGELFF; CDR3nt: TGTGCCAGCAGCTCCCGGACAGGGGACACCGGGGAGCTGTTTTTT
v_gene: TRBV10-3; d_gene: TRBD2; j_gene: TRBJ2-3; len: 19; abundance: -; CDR3aa: CAISETYPGGGGPTDTQYF; CDR3nt: TGTGCCATCAGTGAGACCTACCCCGGGGGGGGAGGCCCCACAGATACGCAGTATTTT
v_gene: TRBV19; d_gene: TRBD1; j_gene: TRBJ2-7; len: 13; abundance: -; CDR3aa: CASSGQASYEQYF; CDR3nt: TGTGCCAGTAGTGGACAGGCCTCCTACGAGCAGTACTTC
v_gene: TRBV5-5; d_gene: TRBD1; j_gene: TRBJ1-2; len: 13; abundance: -; CDR3aa: CASSLNRGRGYTF; CDR3nt: TGTGCCAGCAGCTTGAACAGGGGAAGAGGCTACACCTTC
v_gene: TRBV12-3/TRBV12-4; d_gene: -; j_gene: TRBJ2-7; len: 13; abundance: -; CDR3aa: CASSYSLSYEQYF; CDR3nt: TGTGCCAGCAGTTACAGCCTATCCTACGAGCAGTACTTC
v_gene: TRBV2; d_gene: TRBD2; j_gene: TRBJ2-7; len: 17; abundance: -; CDR3aa: CASSTSSGGGPAYEQYF; CDR3nt: TGTGCCAGCAGTACGTCTAGCGGGGGGGGCCCTGCCTACGAGCAGTACTTC
v_gene: TRBV6-4; d_gene: TRBD2; j_gene: TRBJ2-3; len: 18; abundance: -; CDR3aa: CASSATSGGASSTDTQYF; CDR3nt: TGTGCCAGCAGTGCGACTAGCGGGGGGGCTTCTAGCACAGATACGCAGTATTTT
v_gene: TRBV18; d_gene: -; j_gene: TRBJ1-1; len: 12; abundance: -; CDR3aa: CASSPAGERAFF; CDR3nt: TGTGCCAGCTCACCGGCCGGGGAGCGCGCTTTCTTT
v_gene: TRBV6-2/TRBV6-3; d_gene: -; j_gene: TRBJ1-1; len: 13; abundance: few; CDR3aa: CASSLTPNTEAFF; CDR3nt: TGTGCCAGCAGTTTGACACCGAACACTGAAGCTTTCTTT
v_gene: TRBV7-2; d_gene: -; j_gene: TRBJ2-1; len: 13; abundance: -; CDR3aa: CASSSQGKVEQFF; CDR3nt: TGTGCCAGCAGCTCGCAGGGTAAGGTCGAGCAGTTCTTC
v_gene: TRBV29-1; d_gene: -; j_gene: TRBJ2-1; len: 14; abundance: -; CDR3aa: CSAGGGGLDNEQFF; CDR3nt: TGCAGCGCTGGGGGTGGGGGCCTTGATAATGAGCAGTTCTTC
v_gene: TRBV5-1; d_gene: TRBD1; j_gene: TRBJ1-1; len: 18; abundance: -; CDR3aa: CASSLAISGTGMNTEAFF; CDR3nt: TGCGCCAGCAGCTTGGCGATCTCGGGGACAGGGATGAACACTGAAGCTTTCTTT
v_gene: TRBV6-2/TRBV6-3; d_gene: TRBD2; j_gene: TRBJ2-1; len: 17; abundance: -; CDR3aa: CASTPFPLAGSGNEQFF; CDR3nt: TGTGCCAGCACCCCATTTCCTCTAGCGGGGTCGGGAAATGAGCAGTTCTTC
v_gene: TRBV9; d_gene: TRBD1; j_gene: TRBJ1-3; len: 17; abundance: -; CDR3aa: CASSIHRDRGPGNTIYF; CDR3nt: TGTGCCAGCAGCATTCACCGGGACAGGGGGCCTGGAAACACCATATATTTT
v_gene: TRBV5-5; d_gene: TRBD1; j_gene: TRBJ2-7; len: 17; abundance: once; CDR3aa: CASSLALRQGALVEQYF; CDR3nt: TGTGCCAGCAGCTTGGCCCTAAGACAGGGGGCGCTTGTCGAGCAGTACTTC
v_gene: TRBV5-1; d_gene: -; j_gene: TRBJ1-1; len: 18; abundance: -; CDR3aa: CASSLLPARDTLSTEAFF; CDR3nt: TGCGCCAGCAGCTTGTTACCGGCCAGGGACACCCTCTCGACTGAAGCTTTCTTT
v_gene: TRBV7-9; d_gene: -; j_gene: TRBJ1-1; len: 13; abundance: -; CDR3aa: CASSSTGNTEAFF; CDR3nt: TGTGCCAGCAGCTCTACAGGGAACACTGAAGCTTTCTTT
v_gene: TRBV20-1; d_gene: -; j_gene: TRBJ2-7; len: 15; abundance: -; CDR3aa: CSASHRTSPLPWQYF; CDR3nt: TGCAGTGCTAGTCACAGGACATCTCCTTTGCCGTGGCAGTACTTC
v_gene: TRBV5-1; d_gene: -; j_gene: TRBJ1-1; len: 13; abundance: -; CDR3aa: CASSQGGNTEAFF; CDR3nt: TGCGCCAGCAGCCAAGGGGGGAACACTGAAGCTTTCTTT
v_gene: TRBV5-1; d_gene: -; j_gene: TRBJ1-1; len: 13; abundance: few; CDR3aa: CASSLAGNTEAFF; CDR3nt: TGCGCCAGCAGCTTGGCCGGTAACACTGAAGCTTTCTTT
v_gene: TRBV7-9; d_gene: -; j_gene: TRBJ2-4; len: 13; abundance: -; CDR3aa: CASSPTAKNIQYF; CDR3nt: TGTGCCAGCAGCCCTACTGCCAAAAACATTCAGTACTTC
v_gene: TRBV5-8; d_gene: -; j_gene: TRBJ1-5; len: 14; abundance: many; CDR3aa: CASSLGTMRQPQHF; CDR3nt: TGTGCCAGCAGCTTGGGAACTATGAGACAGCCCCAGCATTTT
v_gene: TRBV5-1; d_gene: -; j_gene: TRBJ1-1; len: 14; abundance: -; CDR3aa: CASSLGQANTEAFF; CDR3nt: TGCGCCAGCAGCTTGGGACAGGCGAACACTGAAGCTTTCTTT
v_gene: TRBV2; d_gene: -; j_gene: TRBJ1-2; len: 14; abundance: once; CDR3aa: CASSELAVNYGYTF; CDR3nt: TGTGCCAGCAGTGAATTGGCGGTTAACTATGGCTACACCTTC
v_gene: TRBV18; d_gene: -; j_gene: TRBJ1-1; len: 14; abundance: -; CDR3aa: CASSPRAGDTEAFF; CDR3nt: TGTGCCAGCTCACCCCGGGCAGGGGACACTGAAGCTTTCTTT
v_gene: TRBV6-2/TRBV6-3; d_gene: -; j_gene: TRBJ1-2; len: 13; abundance: -; CDR3aa: CASSWAGRPGYTF; CDR3nt: TGTGCCAGCAGTTGGGCAGGGCGTCCTGGCTACACCTTC
v_gene: TRBV7-9; d_gene: TRBD1; j_gene: TRBJ1-1; len: 14; abundance: -; CDR3aa: CASSLGDRGPEAFF; CDR3nt: TGTGCCAGCAGCTTAGGGGACAGGGGCCCGGAAGCTTTCTTT